This TCR beta chain was retrieved from a study of shared clonotypes between healthy human individuals. Partitioning of CD4+ cells yielded a CD45RA+ naive subset and a CD45RA-negative memory subset. Remarks on this clone: Its antigen is not known.

Original processing notes: ImmunoSEQ output lacked quality scores and full-length reads, limiting matched filtering. Clones were sequenced by immunoSEQ multiplex PCR, and TCRdb holds only the in-frame ones, with some missing. V, J and clone size derive from that table, while D and trimming were established from the DNA sequence. The table includes millions of clones, approximately 90% detected once. General study findings and limits: Sampling included only blood; tissue repertoires likely differ. Larger estimated richness was generally seen in naive subsets than in memory subsets.

The receptor was derived from a man aged 18-30 years in good health. Specimen: naive CD4+ T cells sorted from blood. Documented subset: CD45RA+ positively selected.

CDR3 sequence (DNA): TGTGCCAGCAGTGAGGCTACAGGATTCCAGTACTTC. This codes for CASSEATGFQYF. The J gene is TRBJ2-5, the V gene TRBV6-1; tentative D call: TRBD1 (5 bases). Trimming shortened V by 3 bases and J by 10 bases, and 12 bases separated the two germline ends. The CDR3 is 12 residues long. CDR1 is MNHNS and CDR2 is SASEGT in the germline V gene.